This T cell receptor (beta chain) derives from a study of blood T cell repertoires in COVID-19. Whole-study context: T cells, B-cell-depleted T cells, or PBMCs provided the cDNA or gDNA that served as material.

Per the germline V gene, CDR1 is LGHNA and CDR2 is YNFKEQ. The CDR3 totals 19 residues. V lost 4 bases to trimming and J lost 1 base; unmatched junction nucleotides: 11. Some clones are missing from TCRdb's copy, which holds only in-frame ones; the method was immunoSEQ multiplex PCR. The data contain about 410,000 clones, about nine tenths of them seen just once; the ten biggest clones take up around 1.5%. Followed over time, Seattle patients had been enrolled while infection was active. The sample consisted of peripheral blood. The rearrangement uses TRBV4-2 and TRBJ2-1, with 12 nucleotides matching TRBD2. This sequence originates from a woman between 40 and 55 years old with COVID-19, enrolled during active disease. In nucleotides, the CDR3 is TGTGCCAGCAGCCTACGCCTTGGACTAGCGGGGCCGTCCTACAATGAGCAGTTCTTC. This encodes CASSLRLGLAGPSYNEQFF.